One sample yielded the 11 T cell receptor beta chains listed below, sequenced in a study of T cells in Graves' hyperthyroidism and ophthalmopathy. RNA transcripts provided the source from which TCR beta CDR3 regions were amplified. The HTBI set primed first-round TCR CDR3 RT-PCR. In TCRdb, the multiplex PCR reads were re-called with MiXCR into one record per CDR3 protein. The sample shows a few hundred thousand distinct CDR3 sequences, 12% to 15% of them seen only once. The source material was blood. The receptor set was obtained from a woman aged 18-29 years with Graves' hyperthyroidism.

This clonotype was observed many times. The rearrangement links TRBV7-2 to TRBJ2-7; TRBD1 matches 10 bases. The junction had 7 bases not matched to a gene; V was cut back by 4 bases and J by 4 bases. This CDR3 comprises 15 residues. The germline gives CDR1 SGHTA, CDR2 FQGNSA. CDR3 region: CASSSTGTGVYEQYF. The DNA of the CDR3 is TGTGCCAGCAGCTCTACCGGGACAGGGGTTTACGAGCAGTACTTC.

This clonotype was recorded many times. V and J are TRBV27 and TRBJ2-1, with D maybe TRBD1 (8 bases). The CDR3 has 19 amino acids. Germline lookup yields CDR1 MNHEY and CDR2 SMNVEV (reference sequence). V was clipped by 8 bases and J by 5 bases, with 31 bases between them. The CDR3 reads CASGDRDRLFGGRNNEQFF. The CDR3 coding sequence is TGTGCCAGCGGAGACCGGGACAGGCTTTTTGGCGGGAGAAACAATGAGCAGTTCTTC.

As regards this clonotype: A much larger clone is a single base away; this may be a read error. V gene TRBV10-3 combines with J gene TRBJ1-2; perhaps TRBD1 as D (6 bases). This CDR3 is 14 amino acids long. Germline CDR1 ENHRY, CDR2 SYGVKD. Trimming removed 8 bases from V and 0 bases from J, with 13 bases in between. CDR3 in DNA: TGTGCCATCGGTCGGGACACGACTAACTATGGCTACACCTTC. Translating it yields CAIGRDTTNYGYTF.

V usage is TRBV27 and J usage is TRBJ2-1; 10 bases map to TRBD1. This CDR3 is 16 amino acids long. CDR1 and CDR2 from the germline V gene are MNHEY and SMNVEV (reference sequence). Trimming removed 3 bases from V and 4 bases from J; junction bases left unmatched: 6. The CDR3 protein is CASSFDGTGDYNEQFF. CDR3 nucleotide sequence: TGTGCCAGCAGTTTCGATGGGACAGGGGATTACAATGAGCAGTTCTTC.

The table lists this clonotype with many counts. This chain uses TRBV7-2 with TRBJ2-3; D uncertain. The ends were cut back, 1 base at V and 6 bases at J, with 11 bases in the middle. Germline V lookup: CDR1 SGHTA, CDR2 FQGNSA. The CDR3 covers 14 residues. CDR3 nucleotides: TGTGCCAGCAGCTTAGTTGGTCCCGGGGATACGCAGTATTTT. Translating it yields CASSLVGPGDTQYF.

The sample holds many counts of this clonotype. V and J are TRBV10-3 and TRBJ2-1; the D is unclear. There are 15 residues in the CDR3. The V end lost 0 bases, the J end lost 7 bases, and 13 bases lay between the germline ends. Germline CDR1 and CDR2: ENHRY and SYGVKD. In nucleotides, the CDR3 is TGTGCCATCAGTGAGTCGGTTCTATCGGGTAATGAGCAGTTCTTC. It encodes CAISESVLSGNEQFF.

The chain couples TRBV5-1 to TRBJ1-3; no clear D gene. Germline V gene sequence: CDR1 SGHRS, CDR2 YFSETQ. The V end lost 0 bases, the J end lost 0 bases, and 10 bases lay between the germline ends. The CDR3 loop spans 16 amino acids. CDR3 nucleotides: TGCGCCAGCAGCTTGGGTCAGACCGCCTCTGGAAACACCATATATTTT. Its translation is CASSLGQTASGNTIYF.

The V call is TRBV29-1, the J call TRBJ1-4; 9 bases agree with TRBD1. The V and J ends lost 7 bases and 8 bases, in that order; junction bases with no gene match: 11. Germline CDR1 reads SQVTM; CDR2 reads ANQGSEA. The CDR3 consists of 14 residues. The chain's CDR3 is CSASRDRAGEKLFF. The CDR3 bases are TGCAGCGCGTCCCGGGACAGGGCCGGAGAAAAACTGTTTTTT.

This sequence joins TRBV3-1 and TRBJ1-4; no firm D call. CDR3 length equals 13 residues. The V gene lost 4 bases and the J gene lost 3 bases, with 6 bases spanning the gap. CDR1 LGHDT and CDR2 YNNKEL come from the germline V gene (reference sequence). CDR3 DNA sequence: TGTGCCAGCAGCCTCGCGGCTAATGAAAAACTGTTTTTT. Its protein is CASSLAANEKLFF.

This clonotype was observed at least ten times. This chain uses TRBV7-2 with TRBJ1-1, with D perhaps TRBD1 (5 bases). The CDR3 spans 14 residues. Trimming took off 1 base at V and 4 bases at J, with 10 bases between the two ends. Germline-derived CDR1 and CDR2 are SGHTA and FQGNSA. This chain's CDR3 is CASSLGRGSTEAFF. CDR3 DNA: TGTGCCAGCAGCTTAGGTCGGGGGAGCACTGAAGCTTTCTTT.

The chain is built from TRBV5-1 and TRBJ2-2, with 9 bases matching TRBD2. The germline V gene has CDR1 SGHRS and CDR2 YFSETQ. The V gene end was trimmed by 2 bases and the J gene end by 6 bases; junction bases not matched to a gene: 5. The CDR3 is 15 residues long. CDR3: CASSLSSGRAGELFF. CDR3 DNA: TGCGCCAGCAGCTTAAGTAGCGGGAGAGCCGGGGAGCTGTTTTTT.